Detailed here is one T cell receptor (beta chain). This sample stems from a study of STAT5B mutations in CD4+ large granular lymphocyte leukemia. V lost 5 bases, J lost 1 base, and 6 bases lay in between. The germline V gene encodes CDR1 LNHDA and CDR2 SQIVND (reference sequence). The CDR3 is 13 amino acids. Assay: immunoSEQ multiplex PCR; the TCRdb copy retains only in-frame clones and omits some. The table has approximately 41,000 clones, approximately 85% seen once. This clonotype was sampled from a human donor in good health. This chain uses TRBV19 with TRBJ1-5; D unresolved. Sequenced sample: CD4+ T cells from blood buffy coats. CDR3 region: CASSPDSNQPQHF. The CDR3 DNA is TGTGCCAGTAGTCCGGACAGCAATCAGCCCCAGCATTTT.